The 6 T cell receptor beta chains presented below share a single source sample, sequenced in a study of blood T cells in healthy people across ages. Together with a sample-barcoded 5' primer, a J-beta primer mix was included in a second PCR lasting roughly 6 to 12 cycles. TCRdb ran MiXCR on the 5' RACE reads and lists one entry per CDR3 protein. The table lists nearly 800,000 distinct CDR3 sequences, about 56% of them singletons, with 20% to 30% in the top ten. The sample taken for sequencing was blood. The receptor set was obtained from a man in his forties or fifties in good health.

This clonotype came up a few times. V is TRBV3-1 and J is TRBJ1-4, with TRBD1 identical over 8 bases. V lost 0 bases and J lost 3; bases outside the gene matches: 9. CDR1 LGHDT and CDR2 YNNKEL come from the germline V gene (reference sequence). The CDR3 is made up of 18 amino acids. In nucleotides, the CDR3 is TGTGCCAGCAGCCAAGAGGTTGGCAGGGGGCAGGCTAATGAAAAACTGTTTTTT. Its protein product is CASSQEVGRGQANEKLFF. Variable domain in full (rest from reference TRBV3-1 and TRBJ1-4): DTAVSQTPKYLVTQMGNDKSIKCEQNLGHDTMYWYKQDSKKFLKIMFSYNNKELIINETVPNRFSPKSPDKAHLNLHINSLELGDSAVYFCASSQEVGRGQANEKLFFGSGTQLSVL.

The CDR3 here is CASSLTSHNEQFF. The CDR3 nucleotides read TGCGCCAGCAGCTTGACTAGTCACAATGAGCAGTTCTTC. The genes are TRBV5-1 and TRBJ2-1, with D maybe TRBD2 (5 bases). Germline CDR1 is SGHRS and CDR2 is YFSETQ. V lost 1 base to trimming and J lost 5 bases, with 7 bases between them. This CDR3 contains 13 residues.

The chain's CDR3 is CASSPTGTGIGYTF. Written as DNA, the CDR3 is TGTGCCAGCTCACCCACCGGGACAGGGATCGGCTACACCTTC. The chain has TRBV18 and TRBJ1-2, with TRBD1 matching over 9 bases. V was pared by 3 bases and J by 8 bases, with 7 bases of the junction left unmatched. Germline V gene sequence: CDR1 KGHSH, CDR2 LQKENI. CDR3 length: 14 residues.

J is TRBJ2-7 and V is TRBV29-1, with 9 bases lining up with TRBD1. The CDR3 covers 12 residues. V lost 7 bases and J lost 4; bases outside the gene matches: 5. In germline, CDR1 is SQVTM, CDR2 ANQGSEA. The CDR3 DNA reads as TGCAGCGCCGGGGACAGGGAATACGAGCAGTACTTC. Protein sequence: CSAGDREYEQYF.

This chain uses TRBV20-1 with TRBJ2-3; TRBD1 might be the D (6 bases). Germline V CDR1 and CDR2: DFQATT, SNEGSKA (reference sequence). V lost 4 bases and J 5 bases, leaving 19 bases between the germline ends. This CDR3 contains 15 residues. As DNA, the CDR3 is TGCAGTGCTACCCACGGGACACCACTTAGAGATACGCAGTATTTT. Translation gives CSATHGTPLRDTQYF.

The chain recombines TRBV10-3 with TRBJ1-4; 7 bases fit TRBD1. From germline, CDR1 is ENHRY and CDR2 SYGVKD. The V and J ends lost 4 bases and 5 bases, in that order; junction bases with no gene match: 4. The CDR3 length is 14 residues. CDR3 protein: CAISGSGQNEKLFF. The CDR3 bases are TGTGCCATCAGTGGGTCGGGACAGAATGAAAAACTGTTTTTT.